These 13 T cell receptor beta chains were all obtained from the same sample, sequenced in a study of cytomegalovirus exposure and HLA in healthy donors. It was with 60 Vbeta and 13 Jbeta primers that the PCR ran. This table comes from immunoSEQ multiplex PCR, and its TCRdb copy is limited to in-frame clones, with some not included. Among around 150,000 clones listed, over 70% were seen once. Source material: PBMCs. The source is a male donor in good health and CMV-seronegative.

The chain has TRBV5-6 and TRBJ2-3; D is possibly TRBD2 (5 bases). The CDR3 runs to 16 residues. V was pared by 0 bases and J by 4 bases, with 15 bases between. The germline V gene encodes CDR1 SGHDT and CDR2 YYEEEE. The CDR3 protein is CASSLGASGGADTQYF. Written as DNA, the CDR3 is TGTGCCAGCAGCTTGGGAGCGAGCGGCGGCGCAGATACGCAGTATTTT.

V gene TRBV10-2 combines with J gene TRBJ2-1; 8 nucleotides match TRBD2. Germline V gene lookup returns CDR1 WSHSY and CDR2 SAAADI. The CDR3 consists of 15 residues. V lost 3 bases to trimming and J lost 3 bases; unmatched junction nucleotides: 4. The CDR3 reads CASSDRLAGYNEQFF. As DNA, the CDR3 is TGCGCCAGCAGTGACAGGCTAGCGGGCTACAATGAGCAGTTCTTC.

The chain joins TRBV19 to TRBJ1-2; 10 nucleotides agree with TRBD1. J gave up 3 bases and V 4 bases, and 5 bases lay outside the gene matches. Germline V gene lookup returns CDR1 LNHDA and CDR2 SQIVND (reference sequence). The CDR3 length is 15 residues. CDR3 amino acids: CASSTRGQGDYGYTF. The CDR3 DNA follows: TGTGCCAGTAGTACCCGCGGACAGGGGGACTATGGCTACACCTTC.

This chain uses TRBV10-3 with TRBJ1-2, with D maybe TRBD1 (5 bases). The germline V and J ends were trimmed by 6 bases and 3 bases, with 8 bases remaining between them. CDR3 length: 12 residues. Germline V gene sequence: CDR1 ENHRY, CDR2 SYGVKD. CDR3 in DNA: TGTGCCATCAGACAGGTTGACTATGGCTACACCTTC. Translating it yields CAIRQVDYGYTF.

V and J are TRBV29-1 and TRBJ1-1; no reliable D call. Germline V gene lookup returns CDR1 SQVTM and CDR2 ANQGSEA. Trimming took off 6 bases at V and 6 bases at J, with 11 bases between the two ends. This CDR3 is 11 amino acids long. The CDR3 nucleotides are TGCAGCGTGGAGACGGGAGCTGAAGCTTTCTTT. This codes for CSVETGAEAFF.

The V and J genes are TRBV9 and TRBJ2-5; TRBD2 matches 8 bases. With 3 bases clipped from V and 4 bases from J, the junction kept 5 bases outside the gene matches. The CDR3 has 14 amino acids. Germline V gives CDR1 SGDLS, CDR2 YYNGEE. CDR3 DNA sequence: TGTGCCAGCAGCGCCGGGGGGGCCGGAGAGACCCAGTACTTC. Translated: CASSAGGAGETQYF.

This clone was found a few times. This chain uses TRBV11-1 with TRBJ1-3, with TRBD1 as a possible D gene (5 bases). The germline gives CDR1 SGHAT, CDR2 FQDESV (reference sequence). This CDR3 spans 17 amino acids. Trimming left V 5 bases short and J 0 bases short, with 17 bases between. The CDR3 here is CASSKKRGFSSGNTIYF. In DNA form, the CDR3 reads TGTGCCAGCAGCAAAAAACGGGGGTTCAGCTCTGGAAACACCATATATTTT.

A word on this clone: Relative to the germline gene, one junction end is altered; a read error may explain this. This sequence joins TRBV2 and TRBJ1-2; 10 bases agree with TRBD1. The CDR3 is made up of 14 amino acids. Per germline, CDR1 SNHLY and CDR2 FYNNEI. The DNA of the CDR3 is TGTGCCAGCAGTGACGACAGGGGGCTTGCCTCCGGGGGGTTC. As protein: CASSDDRGLASGGF. The full variable domain, rest sourced from reference TRBV2 and TRBJ1-2, is EPEVTQTPSHQVTQMGQEVILRCVPISNHLYFYWYRQILGQKVEFLVSFYNNEISEKSEIFDDQFSVERPDGSNFTLKIRSTKLEDSAMYFCASSDDRGLASGGFGSGTRLTVV.

This clone was counted between two and nine times. The V gene is TRBV5-1, the J gene TRBJ2-6, with D unclear. Germline V gene lookup returns CDR1 SGHRS and CDR2 YFSETQ. CDR3 size: 16 residues. V was pared by 3 bases and J by 1 base, with 11 bases between. The DNA of the CDR3 is TGCGCCAGCAGCTGGCTCGCCGATTCTGGGGCCAACGTCCTGACTTTC. It codes for CASSWLADSGANVLTF.

The J gene is TRBJ2-3, the V gene TRBV18; D is unresolved. CDR3 length: 13 amino acids. The germline V gene encodes CDR1 KGHSH and CDR2 LQKENI. Trimming removed 3 bases from V and 2 bases from J, with 6 bases in between. This CDR3 is CASSPSLTDTQYF. The CDR3 nucleotides read TGTGCCAGCTCACCCTCCCTCACAGATACGCAGTATTTT. Together with reference TRBV18 and TRBJ2-3, the CDR3 gives the full variable domain: NAGVMQNPRHLVRRRGQEARLRCSPMKGHSHVYWYRQLPEEGLKFMVYLQKENIIDESGMPKERFSAEFPKEGPSILRIQQVVRGDSAAYFCASSPSLTDTQYFGPGTRLTVL.

The table lists this clone with a few counts. V gene TRBV14 combines with J gene TRBJ2-5, with TRBD2 matching over 9 bases. The CDR3 is made up of 18 amino acids. With 2 bases clipped from V and 6 bases from J, the junction kept 16 bases outside the gene matches. The germline CDR1 and CDR2 sequences are SGHDN and FVKESK. CDR3 sequence (DNA): TGTGCCAGCAGCCAACGGGGCTTGGTAGCGGGAGATGACAAGACCCAGTACTTC. Its protein is CASSQRGLVAGDDKTQYF.

A few counts support this clone. V is TRBV9 and J is TRBJ1-2, with D perhaps matching TRBD1 (5 bases). CDR1 and CDR2 (germline): SGDLS, YYNGEE. Trimming removed 0 bases at V and 1 base at J, with 16 bases between. The CDR3 consists of 17 residues. The DNA for the CDR3 is TGTGCCAGCAGCGTAGAAGAGGGCCGGGGGGGTAACTATGGCTACACCTTC. This gives the protein CASSVEEGRGGNYGYTF.

This clone occurred once. V usage is TRBV28 and J usage is TRBJ2-1; the match to TRBD2 covers 7 bases. Looked up from germline, CDR1 is MDHEN and CDR2 is SYDVKM. This CDR3 region has 15 residues. V shed 5 bases and J 3 bases; nucleotides not matched to a gene: 7. CDR3 nucleotides: TGTGCCAGCAGTCCCAGCGGGAAATACTACAATGAGCAGTTCTTC. Translated: CASSPSGKYYNEQFF.